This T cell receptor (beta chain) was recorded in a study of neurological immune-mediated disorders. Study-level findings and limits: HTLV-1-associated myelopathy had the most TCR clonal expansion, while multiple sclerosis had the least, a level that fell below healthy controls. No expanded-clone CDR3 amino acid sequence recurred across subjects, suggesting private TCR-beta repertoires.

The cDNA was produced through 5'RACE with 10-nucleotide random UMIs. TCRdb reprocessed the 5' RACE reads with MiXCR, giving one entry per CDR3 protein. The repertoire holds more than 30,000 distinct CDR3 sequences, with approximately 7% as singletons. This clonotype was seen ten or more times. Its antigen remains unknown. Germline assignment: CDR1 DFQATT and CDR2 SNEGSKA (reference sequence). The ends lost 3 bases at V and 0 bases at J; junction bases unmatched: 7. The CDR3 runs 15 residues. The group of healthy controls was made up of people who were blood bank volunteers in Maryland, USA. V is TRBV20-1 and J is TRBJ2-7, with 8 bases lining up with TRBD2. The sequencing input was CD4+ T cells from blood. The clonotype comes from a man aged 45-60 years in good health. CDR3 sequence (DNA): TGCAGTGCTAGTGCGCGGGAGGAAAGCTCCTACGAGCAGTACTTC. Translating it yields CSASAREESSYEQYF.